This TCR beta chain was identified during a study of shared clonotypes between healthy human individuals. Data came from immunoSEQ multiplex PCR; TCRdb stores just in-frame clones and leaves some out. The data hold 2 million to 2.5 million clones, with more than 85% observed a single time. V lost 5 bases to trimming and J lost 4 bases; unmatched junction nucleotides: 9. Germline-derived CDR1 and CDR2 are MDHEN and SYDVKM. The CDR3 totals 17 residues. Recent vaccinations or acute infections were absent in the healthy HIV-negative adult donors. Study-level findings and limits: About 5% was the fraction of naive CD4 clonotypes found shared across a few donors.

With regard to this clone: Its matching antigen is unknown.

The sample was naive CD4+ T cells from PBMCs. Subset given: CD45RA+ positively selected. This receptor was taken from a man younger than 35 in good health. Some clones in this sample may be carry-over from other donors' samples. The chain joins TRBV28 to TRBJ2-2, with 11 bases matching TRBD2. The CDR3 DNA reads as TGTGCCAGCAGTCTATTGACTAGCGGGATCTTCACCGGGGAGCTGTTTTTT. Its translation is CASSLLTSGIFTGELFF.